The present entry profiles one T cell receptor beta chain with its context. The antigen is not known. The data stem from a study of T cell clones after liver transplantation. The data were produced by immunoSEQ multiplex PCR, yet TCRdb's version contains in-frame clones alone and is incomplete. The sample has some 45,000 clones, 85% to 90% seen once. General study findings and limits: Migration into the graft, not deletion, may explain lost graft donor-reactive T cells.

V was clipped by 3 bases and J by 7 bases, with 10 bases between them. In germline, CDR1 is SGHTA, CDR2 FQGNSA. There are 14 residues in the CDR3. The starting material was CD4+ T cells from blood, obtained 24 months after liver transplant. The source is a human patient who received a liver transplant. Among the T cells, some may be from the graft donor. The chain links TRBV7-2 to TRBJ1-6; D gene uncertain. CDR3 protein: CASSLAGRNSPLHF. Written as DNA, the CDR3 is TGTGCCAGCAGCTTGGCTGGTCGCAATTCACCCCTCCACTTT.